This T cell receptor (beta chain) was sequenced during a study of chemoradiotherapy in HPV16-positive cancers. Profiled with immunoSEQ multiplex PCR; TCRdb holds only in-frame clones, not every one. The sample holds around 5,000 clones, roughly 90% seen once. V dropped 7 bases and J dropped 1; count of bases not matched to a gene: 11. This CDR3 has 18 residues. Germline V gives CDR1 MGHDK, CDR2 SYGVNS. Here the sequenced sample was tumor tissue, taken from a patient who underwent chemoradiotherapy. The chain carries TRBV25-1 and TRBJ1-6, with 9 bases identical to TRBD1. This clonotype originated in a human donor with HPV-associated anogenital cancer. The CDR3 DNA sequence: TGTGCCAGCAACGTCCCGGGACAGGGTATATCCTATAATTCACCCCTCCACTTT. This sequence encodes CASNVPGQGISYNSPLHF. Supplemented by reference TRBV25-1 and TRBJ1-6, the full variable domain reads EADIYQTPRYLVIGTGKKITLECSQTMGHDKMYWYQQDPGMELHLIHYSYGVNSTEKGDLSSESTVSRIRTEHFPLTLESARPSHTSQYLCASNVPGQGISYNSPLHFGNGTRLTVT.